This T cell receptor (beta chain) appears in the sequencing data of a study of blood T cell repertoires in COVID-19. Study context: Samples taken during acute and convalescent COVID-19 were collected in the United States, Italy and Spain. The cDNA or gDNA used as material had been derived from T cells, B-cell-depleted T cells, or PBMCs.

V lost 5 bases, J lost 8 bases, and 18 bases stayed unmatched. This CDR3 has 17 amino acids. Germline values: CDR1 LNHDA, CDR2 SQIVND (reference sequence). Study processing details: The assay estimated nucleated cells by amplifying reference gene primers. Generated by immunoSEQ multiplex PCR, the TCRdb table keeps only in-frame clones and is missing some. V, J and clone size are taken as reported in that table, and D and trimming were inferred from the DNA itself. The table lists roughly 87,000 clones, about 81% of them singletons. The TCR comes from a woman aged 60 to 75 with acute or convalescent COVID-19. Material: peripheral blood. The V call is TRBV19, the J call TRBJ1-2, with TRBD1 identical over 9 bases. The CDR3 reads CASSLRDRVFGVDGYTF. DNA of the CDR3: TGTGCCAGTAGTCTCCGGGACAGGGTTTTCGGAGTGGACGGCTACACCTTC.